The TCR beta chain under discussion was sequenced for a study of OX40 agonist ivuxolimab in advanced cancers. The CDR3 spans 14 residues. V was pared by 2 bases and J by 0 bases, with 7 bases between. Germline V gene lookup returns CDR1 MNHEY and CDR2 SMNVEV (reference sequence). This clone was seen a few times. TCRdb's table, derived via immunoSEQ multiplex PCR, lists solely in-frame clones and lacks some. The sample records approximately 6,000 clones, roughly 80% being singletons. The material sequenced was CD4+ or CD8+ T cells sorted from blood, taken in a trial of the OX40 agonist ivuxolimab. This TCR was recovered from an adult with an advanced solid tumor such as melanoma, head and neck, liver or kidney cancer. This chain uses TRBV27 with TRBJ1-1, with unresolved D. CDR3 in DNA: TGTGCCAGCAGTTTACGGGGTATGAACACTGAAGCTTTCTTT. It translates to CASSLRGMNTEAFF.